The clone carrying this T cell receptor (beta chain) was seen a handful of times. As yet, its antigen is unknown. Trimming took 4 bases from V and 7 from J; bases not matched to a gene: 11. Looked up from germline, CDR1 is SGDLS and CDR2 is YYNGEE. This CDR3 is built from 16 residues. The data are from a study of spatial heterogeneity in lung cancer. TCRdb called the 5' RACE reads again in MiXCR, with one record for every CDR3 protein. The profile covers approximately 52,000 distinct CDR3 sequences, with over 5.5% appearing a single time and roughly 2.7% taken by the ten largest. The time point is: sample taken at primary tumor resection. No cell sorting; template was whole RNA from tumor, lung tissue or PBMC. The donors, 70 or so patients with untreated early-stage non-small cell lung cancer, provided the samples. Study results and limitations: The study found ubiquitous expanded tumor TCRs in blood more at resection than follow-up.

The TCR sequence derives from a female donor with early-stage non-small cell lung cancer. The V and J genes are TRBV9 and TRBJ2-1, with 10 positions matching TRBD1. Sequences were derived from PBMCs, sampled at surgery. CDR3 region: CASSLSTGGGRNEQFF. CDR3 nucleotides: TGTGCCAGCAGCTTATCGACAGGGGGCGGAAGGAATGAGCAGTTCTTC.